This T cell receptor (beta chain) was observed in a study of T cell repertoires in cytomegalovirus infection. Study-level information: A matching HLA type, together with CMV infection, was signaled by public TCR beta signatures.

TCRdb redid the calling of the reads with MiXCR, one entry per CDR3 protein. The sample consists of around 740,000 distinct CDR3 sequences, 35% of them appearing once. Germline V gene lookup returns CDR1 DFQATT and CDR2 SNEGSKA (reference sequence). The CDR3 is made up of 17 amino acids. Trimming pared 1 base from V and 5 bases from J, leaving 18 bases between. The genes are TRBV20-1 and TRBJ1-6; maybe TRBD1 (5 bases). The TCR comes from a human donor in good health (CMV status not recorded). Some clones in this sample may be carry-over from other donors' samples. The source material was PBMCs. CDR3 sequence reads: CSARVLGKGLHNSPLHF. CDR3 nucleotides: TGCAGTGCTAGAGTTCTGGGAAAGGGGTTGCATAATTCACCCCTCCACTTT.